This is a list of T cell receptor beta chains from one sample in a study of blood T cells in healthy people across ages. MiXCR, run by TCRdb on the 5' RACE reads, gives a single entry per CDR3 protein. The sample has 1.5 million to 2 million distinct CDR3 sequences, roughly 50% seen once. Sequenced sample: blood. These TCRs come from a woman in her 40s in good health. The CDR3 runs from the conserved cysteine through the conserved F or W. The D gene is left open where the match is weak. The size of a clone is reported for some rows only, either as once, few or many, or as a class for expanded clones.

abundance	v_gene	d_gene	j_gene	len	CDR3aa	CDR3nt
.	TRBV6-5	.	TRBJ1-2	13	CASSAYGRDGYTF	TGTGCCAGCAGCGCCTACGGGCGGGATGGCTACACCTTC
.	TRBV7-9	TRBD1	TRBJ2-1	16	CASSFAATGGGNEQFF	TGTGCCAGCAGCTTTGCCGCGACAGGGGGTGGGAATGAGCAGTTCTTC
.	TRBV20-1	TRBD1	TRBJ1-2	13	CSAEGQGAHGYTF	TGCAGTGCTGAGGGACAGGGGGCGCATGGCTACACCTTC
once	TRBV2	.	TRBJ1-4	14	CASREDSLNEKLFF	TGTGCCAGCAGAGAAGACAGCCTGAATGAAAAACTGTTTTTT
.	TRBV11-2	.	TRBJ2-5	14	CASSLAGDNYVQYF	TGTGCCAGCAGCTTAGCGGGGGATAACTACGTGCAGTACTTC
.	TRBV20-1	TRBD2	TRBJ2-3	18	CSARDIGRLARGPDTQYF	TGCAGTGCTAGAGATATTGGACGACTAGCGAGGGGACCTGATACGCAGTATTTT
.	TRBV3-1	.	TRBJ2-1	13	CVSSLPAQNEQFF	TGTGTCAGCAGCCTCCCTGCGCAGAATGAGCAGTTCTTC
.	TRBV20-1	.	TRBJ2-5	13	CSAGGGAAETQYF	TGCAGTGCTGGGGGTGGAGCCGCGGAGACCCAGTACTTC
few	TRBV6-2/TRBV6-3	TRBD2	TRBJ2-1	13	CASTGTSGLRGFF	TGTGCCAGCACCGGGACTAGCGGCCTTCGGGGGTTCTTC
.	TRBV5-1	TRBD2	TRBJ2-1	16	CASGSGLAGGYNEQFF	TGCGCCAGCGGCTCGGGACTAGCGGGGGGTTACAATGAGCAGTTCTTC
.	TRBV4-3	.	TRBJ1-2	14	CASSQDKSNYGYTF	TGCGCCAGTAGCCAAGATAAATCAAACTATGGCTACACCTTC
.	TRBV20-1	TRBD2	TRBJ2-4	17	CSAREGLAGVIRNIQYF	TGCAGTGCTAGAGAAGGACTAGCGGGGGTAATAAGGAACATTCAGTACTTC
.	TRBV6-1	TRBD1	TRBJ1-2	15	CASSEASGGPYGYTF	TGTGCCAGCAGTGAAGCGTCAGGGGGCCCCTATGGCTACACCTTC
.	TRBV7-2	.	TRBJ2-1	14	CASSAGGSFNEQFF	TGTGCCAGCAGCGCCGGCGGTAGCTTCAATGAGCAGTTCTTC
few	TRBV28	.	TRBJ2-1	15	CASSPLKDRDNEQFF	TGTGCCAGCAGTCCCCTAAAGGACAGAGACAATGAGCAGTTCTTC
few	TRBV5-6	TRBD1	TRBJ1-6	16	CASSRGLPGGNSPLHF	TGTGCCAGCAGCCGGGGACTACCAGGGGGTAATTCACCCCTCCACTTT
.	TRBV6-5	.	TRBJ2-3	14	CASMWQGRTDTQYF	TGTGCCAGCATGTGGCAGGGCCGCACAGATACGCAGTATTTT
few	TRBV29-1	.	TRBJ2-7	14	CSVVEDTFLYEQYF	TGCAGCGTTGTCGAGGACACCTTTCTCTACGAGCAGTACTTC
few	TRBV12-3/TRBV12-4	TRBD2	TRBJ2-1	18	CASSFLMSGGVTYNEQFF	TGTGCCAGCAGTTTTTTGATGAGCGGGGGGGTCACCTACAATGAGCAGTTCTTC
few	TRBV15	.	TRBJ1-2	14	CATSPPVSNYGYTF	TGTGCCACCAGCCCCCCGGTTTCTAACTATGGCTACACCTTC
few	TRBV14	.	TRBJ2-5	16	CASSQESAGDQETQYF	TGTGCCAGCAGCCAAGAATCGGCAGGGGATCAAGAGACCCAGTACTTC
few	TRBV11-2	TRBD2	TRBJ2-3	19	CASSPRPLLSGGGTDTQYF	TGTGCCAGCAGCCCCCGACCTCTCCTTAGCGGGGGGGGCACAGATACGCAGTATTTT
few	TRBV20-1	.	TRBJ2-7	14	CSAQRTAGSYEQYF	TGCAGTGCCCAGCGGACAGCGGGCTCCTACGAGCAGTACTTC
.	TRBV19	.	TRBJ1-1	14	CASSISLLNTEAFF	TGTGCCAGTAGTATTTCCCTTTTGAACACTGAAGCTTTCTTT
.	TRBV11-2	.	TRBJ2-3	17	CASSPNSLIGRTDTQYF	TGTGCCAGCAGCCCCAATTCACTCATCGGCCGCACAGATACGCAGTATTTT
few	TRBV5-1	.	TRBJ1-6	15	CASKVTESYNSPLHF	TGCGCCAGTAAAGTTACGGAATCCTATAATTCACCCCTCCACTTT
.	TRBV7-2	TRBD1	TRBJ1-4	15	CASSSTGGDNEKLFF	TGTGCCAGCAGCTCAACAGGGGGGGATAATGAAAAACTGTTTTTT
.	TRBV19	TRBD2	TRBJ2-1	15	CASSIEGLVFNEQFF	TGTGCCAGTAGTATAGAGGGACTAGTCTTCAATGAGCAGTTCTTC
few	TRBV7-2	.	TRBJ2-3	15	CASSRRVASTDTQYF	TGTGCCAGCAGCCGACGAGTGGCGAGCACAGATACGCAGTATTTT
.	TRBV5-6	.	TRBJ2-1	15	CASSLVGPWALEQFF	TGTGCCAGCAGCTTGGTCGGGCCCTGGGCCCTTGAGCAGTTCTTC
.	TRBV15	.	TRBJ1-5	16	CATSLGPPFANQPQHF	TGTGCCACCAGCCTAGGACCGCCCTTTGCCAATCAGCCCCAGCATTTT
many	TRBV11-2	TRBD2	TRBJ2-1	18	CASSLRVRGAPVVNEQFF	TGTGCCAGCAGCTTAAGGGTGCGGGGGGCGCCGGTTGTTAACGAGCAGTTCTTC
.	TRBV28	.	TRBJ1-2	13	CASSPTGRYGYTF	TGTGCCAGCAGTCCTACAGGGCGCTATGGCTACACCTTC
.	TRBV7-9	.	TRBJ1-5	14	CASSLVGGGQPQHF	TGTGCCAGCAGCTTAGTTGGGGGAGGGCAGCCCCAGCATTTT
few	TRBV28	.	TRBJ2-5	17	CASSSLPSWGWQETQYF	TGTGCCAGCAGTTCACTGCCCTCATGGGGGTGGCAAGAGACCCAGTACTTC
few	TRBV6-2/TRBV6-3	.	TRBJ2-5	13	CASSYGLLETQYF	TGTGCCAGCAGTTACGGCCTTTTGGAGACCCAGTACTTC
.	TRBV7-9	TRBD2	TRBJ2-1	17	CASSLGVGAGDYNEQFF	TGTGCCAGCAGCTTAGGGGTTGGAGCGGGAGACTACAATGAGCAGTTCTTC
.	TRBV7-9	.	TRBJ1-1	14	CASSQCGGRTEAFF	TGTGCCAGCAGCCAGTGTGGAGGGCGCACTGAAGCTTTCTTT
once	TRBV20-1	.	TRBJ2-2	15	CSAPFAGFNTGELFF	TGCAGTGCACCCTTCGCTGGGTTCAACACCGGGGAGCTGTTTTTT
.	TRBV6-5	TRBD2	TRBJ2-7	14	CASSSGGYPYEQYF	TGTGCCAGCAGCTCCGGGGGGTATCCCTACGAGCAGTACTTC
few	TRBV15	TRBD2	TRBJ2-1	16	CATSTRGGGAYNEQFF	TGTGCCACCAGCACCAGGGGCGGGGGGGCCTACAATGAGCAGTTCTTC
few	TRBV12-3/TRBV12-4	.	TRBJ2-3	10	CASSAHTQYF	TGTGCCAGCAGTGCTCATACGCAGTATTTT
few	TRBV29-1	TRBD1	TRBJ2-7	18	CSVGRDRGRLDHSYEQYF	TGCAGCGTCGGAAGGGACAGGGGGCGCCTAGACCACTCCTACGAGCAGTACTTC
few	TRBV9	.	TRBJ2-1	15	CASSVEGGAYNEQFF	TGTGCCAGCAGCGTAGAAGGGGGGGCCTACAATGAGCAGTTCTTC
few	TRBV20-1	TRBD1	TRBJ2-1	15	CSARPGQSSYNEQFF	TGCAGTGCTAGACCGGGACAGAGCTCCTACAATGAGCAGTTCTTC
few	TRBV6-2/TRBV6-3	.	TRBJ2-4	12	CASSYGTSGQYF	TGTGCCAGCAGTTACGGGACATCTGGGCAGTACTTC
.	TRBV6-2/TRBV6-3	.	TRBJ1-2	14	CASSYIQGVGGYTF	TGTGCCAGCAGTTACATCCAGGGCGTCGGTGGCTACACCTTC
.	TRBV28	TRBD1	TRBJ2-3	16	CASSRTGGAITDTQYF	TGTGCCAGCAGTCGAACAGGGGGCGCGATCACAGATACGCAGTATTTT
.	TRBV6-2/TRBV6-3	.	TRBJ2-1	13	CASSYMGVDEQFF	TGTGCCAGCAGTTATATGGGGGTAGATGAGCAGTTCTTC
.	TRBV28	TRBD2	TRBJ2-3	15	CASSSVRGGRDTQYF	TGTGCCAGCAGCTCCGTGCGGGGGGGCCGGGATACGCAGTATTTT
.	TRBV24-1	TRBD1	TRBJ2-2	15	CATSDLGQGPGELFF	TGTGCCACCAGTGATTTGGGACAGGGTCCCGGGGAGCTGTTTTTT
.	TRBV12-3/TRBV12-4	.	TRBJ2-6	16	CASSIPGSSGANVLTF	TGTGCCAGCAGTATCCCAGGGAGCTCTGGGGCCAACGTCCTGACTTTC
few	TRBV12-3/TRBV12-4	TRBD1	TRBJ1-4	14	CASSRDRRGEKLFF	TGTGCCAGCAGTCGGGACAGGCGGGGGGAAAAACTGTTTTTT